These T cell receptor beta chains were read from a single sample in a study of T-cell memory formation after mild COVID-19. TCRdb re-derived calls from the 5' RACE reads in MiXCR, one entry per CDR3 protein. Among about 210,000 distinct CDR3 sequences listed, 10% to 13% were seen once. Sequencing was performed on PBMCs or a T cell subset sorted from them (not recorded which). These receptors were collected from a young man who had mild COVID-19 (a few samples of this study predate the infection). Cell type and time point are not known. Both conserved end residues are part of each CDR3. The D gene is left open where the match is weak. Expanded clones get a size class; other rows say once, few or many, or leave the size out.

D gene	V gene	clone size	J gene	CDR3 DNA	CDR3 protein
.	TRBV5-1	few	TRBJ2-1	TGCGCCAGCAGCTTGGACCGGGACGGCAATGAGCAGTTCTTC	CASSLDRDGNEQFF
.	TRBV5-1	many	TRBJ2-1	TGCGCCAGCAGCTTTGAGAAGGGGTACAATGAGCAGTTCTTC	CASSFEKGYNEQFF
.	TRBV5-1	few	TRBJ1-1	TGCGCCAGCAGCCTTCAGCGCCTTGGGGGCACTGAAGCTTTCTTT	CASSLQRLGGTEAFF
.	TRBV21-1	few	TRBJ2-3	TGTGCCAGCAGAGGAAGGCCCACAGATACGCAGTATTTT	CASRGRPTDTQYF
.	TRBV4-3	few	TRBJ1-4	TGCGCCAGCAGCCAGACAGGCCTCCTCGGGGAAAAACTGTTTTTT	CASSQTGLLGEKLFF
.	TRBV5-6	many	TRBJ2-1	TGTGCCAGCAGCTTATCCCCCTTCCTGCCCAATGAGCAGTTCTTC	CASSLSPFLPNEQFF
.	TRBV19	few	TRBJ1-6	TGTGCCAGTAGTTCCGTAAGGAATTCACCCCTCCACTTT	CASSSVRNSPLHF
TRBD2	TRBV3-1	few	TRBJ2-1	TGTGCCAGCACTAGGGGACTAGCGGGGTCCCCCAATGAGCAGTTCTTC	CASTRGLAGSPNEQFF
TRBD2	TRBV7-2	.	TRBJ2-2	TGTGCCAGCAGCTTCGTCGGGGGGGCAAGCGGGGAGCTGTTTTTT	CASSFVGGASGELFF
TRBD1	TRBV10-3	.	TRBJ2-1	TGTGCCATCAGTAAAACAGGGGATGAGCAGTTCTTC	CAISKTGDEQFF